The 21 T cell receptor beta chains reported below all come from one sample, sequenced in a study of blood T cell repertoires in COVID-19. Libraries were prepared by immunoSEQ multiplex PCR; TCRdb keeps only in-frame clonotypes and omits some of them. In the table there are 210,000 or so clones, 84% of which are singletons. The sample taken for sequencing was PBMCs or T cells enriched from blood (not recorded which). These receptors all stem from a man in his 60s who had recovered from COVID-19.

This chain joins TRBV23-1 and TRBJ2-5; 8 bases match TRBD1. TRBV23-1 is an ORF, and what it does is uncertain. With V trimmed by 2 bases and J by 5 bases, 13 bases remained unmatched. CDR3 size: 17 residues. This chain's CDR3 is CASSQAQQGVPWETQYF. The CDR3 nucleotides read TGCGCCAGCAGTCAAGCACAACAGGGGGTGCCTTGGGAGACCCAGTACTTC.

The V call is TRBV10-3, the J call TRBJ2-3; TRBD2 agrees at 9 bases. After removal of 3 bases from V and 5 bases from J, the junction contained 6 bases not matched to a gene. Germline V gives CDR1 ENHRY, CDR2 SYGVKD. The CDR3 spans 15 residues. CDR3 nucleotides: TGTGCCATCAGTGAATGGCTAGCGGGGTTAGATACGCAGTATTTT. As protein: CAISEWLAGLDTQYF.

The V and J genes are TRBV7-8 and TRBJ2-5; the D gene is possibly TRBD1 (5 bases). The ends were cut back, 2 bases at V and 1 base at J, with 11 bases in the middle. CDR1 and CDR2 (germline): SGHVS, FQNEAQ. This CDR3 spans 15 amino acids. CDR3 in amino acids: CASSLLTESQETQYF. Written as DNA, the CDR3 is TGTGCCAGCAGCTTATTGACAGAATCCCAAGAGACCCAGTACTTC.

This clone has only a few counts. The chain employs TRBV18 and TRBJ2-7; 8 nucleotides align to TRBD1. This CDR3 has 14 residues. The germline CDR1 and CDR2 sequences are KGHSH and LQKENI. V dropped 5 bases and J dropped 3; count of bases not matched to a gene: 6. The CDR3 loop is CASSLGQENYEQYF. CDR3 in DNA: TGTGCCAGCTCATTGGGACAGGAAAACTACGAGCAGTACTTC.

Concerning this clone: Here the CDR3 omits its conserved ending phenylalanine or tryptophan, so a read error is the likely source. The limits of the CDR3 on the DNA are not certain, so only TCRdb's listed CDR3 is given. V and J are TRBV25-1 and TRBJ1-1; whether TRBD1, the table's D call, matches the DNA was not checked. From its first to its last residue, the CDR3 has 18 amino acids. CDR1 MGHDK and CDR2 SYGVNS come from the germline V gene. The CDR3 is CASSESMGDRENTEARRI.

The chain uses TRBV11-3 and TRBJ1-1; D is uncertain. This CDR3 has 12 residues. Trimming removed 5 bases from V and 1 base from J, with 5 bases in between. The germline CDR1 and CDR2 sequences are SGHNT and YENEEA. CDR3 coding DNA: TGTGCCAGCAGCGGCAGGAACACTGAAGCTTTCTTT. Translation: CASSGRNTEAFF. Full variable domain (rest looked up from reference TRBV11-3 and TRBJ1-1): EAGVVQSPRYKIIEKKQPVAFWCNPISGHNTLYWYLQNLGQGPELLIRYENEEAVDDSQLPKDRFSAERLKGVDSTLKIQPAELGDSAVYLCASSGRNTEAFFGQGTRLTVV.

This clone was observed a few times. This rearrangement joins TRBV4-3 to TRBJ1-2, with 8 nucleotides matching TRBD1. The junction had 5 bases not matched to a gene; V was cut back by 0 bases and J by 8 bases. Per germline, CDR1 LGHNA and CDR2 YSLEER. There are 14 residues in the CDR3. DNA of the CDR3: TGCGCCAGCAGCCAAGAAGGGACAGGAAAAGGCTACACCTTC. This sequence encodes CASSQEGTGKGYTF.

This rearrangement joins TRBV11-3 to TRBJ1-1, with 12 bases aligning to TRBD1. Germline-derived CDR1 and CDR2 are SGHNT and YENEEA. With V trimmed by 5 bases and J by 4 bases, 5 bases remained unmatched. The length of the CDR3 is 15 residues. The CDR3 sequence: CASSRGQGAITEAFF. CDR3 DNA: TGTGCCAGCAGCCGGGGACAGGGGGCGATCACTGAAGCTTTCTTT.

The chain joins TRBV15 to TRBJ1-5; D is unresolved. Trimming shortened V by 3 bases and J by 7 bases, and 7 bases separated the two germline ends. The germline V gene encodes CDR1 LNHNV and CDR2 YYDKDF (reference sequence). The CDR3 length is 12 residues. The CDR3 sequence is CATSSLSQPQHF. DNA of the CDR3: TGTGCCACCAGCAGTCTTTCCCAGCCCCAGCATTTT. The complete variable domain, with remaining parts taken from reference TRBV15 and TRBJ1-5, reads DAMVIQNPRYQVTQFGKPVTLSCSQTLNHNVMYWYQQKSSQAPKLLFHYYDKDFNNEADTPDNFQSRRPNTSFCFLDIRSPGLGDTAMYLCATSSLSQPQHFGDGTRLSIL.

This clone was found a few times. The rearrangement uses TRBV6-2 or TRBV6-3 and TRBJ1-1; no clear D gene. This CDR3 has 15 amino acids. The V and J ends lost 2 bases and 1 base respectively, with 11 bases between them. Germline-derived CDR1 and CDR2 are MNHEY and SVGEGT. The CDR3 loop reads CASSYPREQNTEAFF. The CDR3, as DNA: TGTGCCAGCAGTTACCCACGGGAGCAGAACACTGAAGCTTTCTTT.

This clone was picked up one time. The chain couples TRBV10-2 to TRBJ1-5; tentative D call: TRBD1 (6 bases). The CDR3 runs 13 residues. Germline CDR1 WSHSY, CDR2 SAAADI. V was shortened by 3 bases and J by 6 bases, with 9 bases between the two germline ends. The CDR3 here is CASSEQGGQPQHF. The CDR3 region has the DNA TGCGCCAGCAGTGAACAGGGTGGTCAGCCCCAGCATTTT.

This clone was seen a handful of times. V is TRBV5-5 and J is TRBJ1-2; D is perhaps TRBD1 (5 bases). Germline CDR1 and CDR2: SGHKS and YYEKEE (reference sequence). V lost 4 bases, J lost 5 bases, and 15 bases lay in between. The CDR3 has 14 residues. In DNA form, the CDR3 reads TGTGCCAGCAGCCGATCGACAGAGATATATGGCTACACCTTC. Translated, it gives CASSRSTEIYGYTF. Full variable domain (outside the CDR3, taken from reference TRBV5-5 and TRBJ1-2): DAGVTQSPTHLIKTRGQQVTLRCSPISGHKSVSWYQQVLGQGPQFIFQYYEKEERGRGNFPDRFSARQFPNYSSELNVNALLLGDSALYLCASSRSTEIYGYTFGSGTRLTVV.

The chain has TRBV6-1 and TRBJ2-2; the D gene is possibly TRBD1 (6 bases). The V and J ends lost 9 bases and 5 bases respectively, with 19 bases between them. The CDR3 has 15 amino acids. Germline loops: CDR1 MNHNS, CDR2 SASEGT. CDR3 protein: CASKTQSTGTGELFF. In DNA, the CDR3 is TGTGCCAGTAAAACCCAAAGCACAGGGACCGGGGAGCTGTTTTTT.

The chain couples TRBV6-1 to TRBJ1-1; D is ambiguous. Between the trimmed V and J ends, which lost 2 bases and 0 bases, there was a span of 7 bases. The CDR3 is 14 amino acids. CDR1 and CDR2 from the germline V gene are MNHNS and SASEGT. The DNA of the CDR3 is TGTGCCAGCAGTGAAAGGCGGATGAACACTGAAGCTTTCTTT. It yields the protein CASSERRMNTEAFF.

The J gene is TRBJ2-3, the V gene TRBV7-2; 7 bases are shared with TRBD2. Germline V lookup: CDR1 SGHTA, CDR2 FQGNSA. With 4 bases clipped from V and 5 bases from J, the junction kept 9 bases outside the gene matches. This CDR3 spans 15 amino acids. The chain's CDR3 is CASSYGGLRGDTQYF. The CDR3 DNA reads as TGTGCCAGCAGCTACGGGGGGTTAAGGGGAGATACGCAGTATTTT.

The rearrangement joins TRBV23-1 to TRBJ1-2; D perhaps matches TRBD1 (6 bases). TRBV23-1 is placed among ORFs of uncertain function. The CDR3 consists of 13 residues. V lost 6 bases and J 8 bases, leaving 16 bases between the germline ends. CDR3 coding DNA: TGCGCCAGCAGAGAAACCCGCAGGGGAGGCTACACCTTC. Encoded protein: CASRETRRGGYTF.

This sequence joins TRBV19 and TRBJ2-3, with D unclear. V was shortened by 1 base and J by 0 bases, with 8 bases between the two germline ends. This CDR3 contains 15 residues. The germline CDR1 and CDR2 sequences are LNHDA and SQIVND (reference sequence). CDR3 sequence: CASSIGSQSTDTQYF. Written as DNA, the CDR3 is TGTGCCAGTAGTATAGGGTCCCAGAGCACAGATACGCAGTATTTT.

V is TRBV6-5 and J is TRBJ2-7, with D tentatively TRBD2 (6 bases). Trimming removed 0 bases at V and 4 bases at J, with 10 bases between. CDR1 and CDR2 (germline): MNHEY, SVGAGI. The CDR3 contains 14 residues. CDR3 region: CASSYSHGTYEQYF. In nucleotides, the CDR3 is TGTGCCAGCAGTTACTCTCACGGGACTTACGAGCAGTACTTC.

The chain joins TRBV6-5 to TRBJ1-1; D gene uncertain. CDR1 MNHEY and CDR2 SVGAGI come from the germline V gene. V was trimmed by 7 bases and J by 1 base, leaving 10 bases between them. The CDR3 is 13 residues long. The CDR3 DNA follows: TGTGCCAGCATGGGTGGGCGGAACACTGAAGCTTTCTTT. Its protein product is CASMGGRNTEAFF.

The chain uses TRBV18 and TRBJ1-3, with TRBD1 matching 7 bases. V shed 4 bases, J shed 8 bases, and the junction held 5 bases outside the gene matches. CDR1 and CDR2 from the germline V gene are KGHSH and LQKENI. This CDR3 is built from 13 residues. The CDR3 nucleotides read TGTGCCAGCTCACTTCAGGGGGAAGACACCATATATTTT. It is translated as CASSLQGEDTIYF.

The chain is built from TRBV10-3 and TRBJ1-1; TRBD1 is a possible D gene (6 bases). CDR1 ENHRY and CDR2 SYGVKD come from the germline V gene. V dropped 10 bases and J dropped 0 bases, with 9 bases sitting between them. This CDR3 has 12 amino acids. The CDR3 reads CATGQMNTEAFF. CDR3 nucleotide sequence: TGTGCCACCGGACAGATGAACACTGAAGCTTTCTTT.